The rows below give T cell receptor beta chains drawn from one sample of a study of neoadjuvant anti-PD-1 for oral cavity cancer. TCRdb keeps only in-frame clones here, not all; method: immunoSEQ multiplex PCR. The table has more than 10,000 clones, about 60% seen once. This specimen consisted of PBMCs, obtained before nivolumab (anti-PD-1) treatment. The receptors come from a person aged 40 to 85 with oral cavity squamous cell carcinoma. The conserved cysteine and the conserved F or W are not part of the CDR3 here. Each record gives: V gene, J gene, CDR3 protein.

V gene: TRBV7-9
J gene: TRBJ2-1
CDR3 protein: ASSFGAGTPYNEQF

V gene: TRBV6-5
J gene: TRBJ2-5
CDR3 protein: ASRTNRVQETQY

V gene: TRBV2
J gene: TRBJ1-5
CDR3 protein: ASSEETGRQPQH

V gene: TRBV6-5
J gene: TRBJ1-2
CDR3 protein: ASSPVGAKGYGYT

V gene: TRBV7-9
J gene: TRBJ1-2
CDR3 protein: ASSSWTGKGHGYT

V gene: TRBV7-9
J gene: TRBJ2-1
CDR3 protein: ASSAGLTTWF

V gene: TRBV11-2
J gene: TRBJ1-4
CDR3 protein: ASSPLSRGRVEKLF

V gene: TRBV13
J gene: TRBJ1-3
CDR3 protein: ASSLGGTWDTIY

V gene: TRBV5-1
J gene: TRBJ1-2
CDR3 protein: ASKDIPTASYGYT

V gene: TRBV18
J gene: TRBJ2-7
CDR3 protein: ASSPRGSEQY

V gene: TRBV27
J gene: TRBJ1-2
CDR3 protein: ASSSSDRVYGYT

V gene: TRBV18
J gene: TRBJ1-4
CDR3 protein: ASSRRQRQGEKLF

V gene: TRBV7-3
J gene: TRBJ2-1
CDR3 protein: ASSSRGPVDYNEQF

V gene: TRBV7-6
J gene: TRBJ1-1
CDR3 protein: ASLPTGEGTEAF

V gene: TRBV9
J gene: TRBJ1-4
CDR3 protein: ASSTTGTGGEKLF

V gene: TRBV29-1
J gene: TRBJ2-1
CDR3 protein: SVGQFNEQF

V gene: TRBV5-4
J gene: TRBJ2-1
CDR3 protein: ASSLGSGRGDEQF

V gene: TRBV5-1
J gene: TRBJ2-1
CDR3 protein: ASSPGIAGYNEQF

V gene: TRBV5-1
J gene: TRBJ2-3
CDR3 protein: ASSLELAGRAGDTQY

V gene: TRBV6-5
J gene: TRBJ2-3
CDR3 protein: ASSYPGTSGGGTQY

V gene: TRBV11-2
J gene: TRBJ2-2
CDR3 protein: ASSLDRQRGTGELF

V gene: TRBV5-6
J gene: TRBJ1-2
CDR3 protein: ASSRDRRSGYT

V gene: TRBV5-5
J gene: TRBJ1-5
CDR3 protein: ASSLRGGQGGRQPQH

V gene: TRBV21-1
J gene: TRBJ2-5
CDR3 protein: ASSKPQNKARRSPAKETQY

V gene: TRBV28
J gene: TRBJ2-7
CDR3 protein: ASTPLAGGPYEQY

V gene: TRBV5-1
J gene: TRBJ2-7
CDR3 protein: ASSPLQGRGGEQY

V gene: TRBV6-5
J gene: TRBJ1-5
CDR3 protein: ASSIPQH

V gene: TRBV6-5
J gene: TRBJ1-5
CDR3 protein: ASSYGGSNQPQH

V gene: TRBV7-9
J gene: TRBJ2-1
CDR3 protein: ASIDRGEATNEQF

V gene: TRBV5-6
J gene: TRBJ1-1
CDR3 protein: ASSLVTEAF

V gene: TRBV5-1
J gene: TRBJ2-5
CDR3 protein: ASSLSHLETQY

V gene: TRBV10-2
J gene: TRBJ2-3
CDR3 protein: ASAPPGELAGDTDTQY

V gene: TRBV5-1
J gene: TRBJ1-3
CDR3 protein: ASSLDPAGNTIY

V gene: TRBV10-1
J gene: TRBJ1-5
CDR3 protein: ASSGGFDQPQH

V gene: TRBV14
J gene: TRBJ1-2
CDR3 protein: ASSAELSYGYT

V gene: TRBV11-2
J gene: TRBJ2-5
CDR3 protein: ASSLDGAQETQY

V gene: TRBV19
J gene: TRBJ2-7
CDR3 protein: ASSIGPIPYEQY

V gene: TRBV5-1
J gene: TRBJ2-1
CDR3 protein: ASSLASRGAQIYEQF

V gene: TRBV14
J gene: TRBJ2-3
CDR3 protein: ASSLSGLEMY

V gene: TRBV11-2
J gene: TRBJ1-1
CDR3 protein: ASSLDRNTEAF

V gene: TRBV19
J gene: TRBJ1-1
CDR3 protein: ASSDSANTEAF

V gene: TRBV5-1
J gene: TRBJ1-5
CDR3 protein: ASSLEGRNQPQH

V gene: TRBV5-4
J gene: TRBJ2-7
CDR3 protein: ASRSQREATYEQY

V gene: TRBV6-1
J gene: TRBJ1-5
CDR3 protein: ASSRDGHQPQH

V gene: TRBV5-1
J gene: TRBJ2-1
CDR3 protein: ASRRDSFYEQF

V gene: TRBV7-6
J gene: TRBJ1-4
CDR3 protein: ASSPQGAGGEKLF

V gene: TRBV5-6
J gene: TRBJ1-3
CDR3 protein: ASSIYRDRATFSGNTIY

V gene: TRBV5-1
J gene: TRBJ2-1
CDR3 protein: ASSLRDRVYNEQF

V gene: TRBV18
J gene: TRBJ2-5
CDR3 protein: ASSPVGGASGTSQETQY

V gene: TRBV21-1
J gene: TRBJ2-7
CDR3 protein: ASSRTGPPYEQY

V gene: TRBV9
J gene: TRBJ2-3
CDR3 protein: ASSKLAGSVDTQY

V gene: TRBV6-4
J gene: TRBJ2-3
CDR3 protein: ASSARTGSTDTQY

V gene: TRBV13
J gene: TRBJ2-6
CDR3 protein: ASSLVAGANVLT